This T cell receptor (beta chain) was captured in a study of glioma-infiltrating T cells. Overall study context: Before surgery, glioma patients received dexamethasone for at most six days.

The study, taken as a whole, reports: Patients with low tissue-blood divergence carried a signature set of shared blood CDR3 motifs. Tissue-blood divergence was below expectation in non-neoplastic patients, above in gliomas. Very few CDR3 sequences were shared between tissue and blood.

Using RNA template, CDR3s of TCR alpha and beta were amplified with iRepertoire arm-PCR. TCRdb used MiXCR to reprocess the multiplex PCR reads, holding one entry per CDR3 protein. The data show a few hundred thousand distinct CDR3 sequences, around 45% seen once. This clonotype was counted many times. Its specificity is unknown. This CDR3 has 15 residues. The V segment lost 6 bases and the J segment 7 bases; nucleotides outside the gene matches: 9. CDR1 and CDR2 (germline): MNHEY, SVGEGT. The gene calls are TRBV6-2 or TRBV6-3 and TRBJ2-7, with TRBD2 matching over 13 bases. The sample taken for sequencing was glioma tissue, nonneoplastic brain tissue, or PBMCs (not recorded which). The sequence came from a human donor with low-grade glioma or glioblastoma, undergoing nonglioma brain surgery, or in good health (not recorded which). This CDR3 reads CASRPGLAGDQEQYF. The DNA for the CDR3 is TGTGCCAGCAGGCCTGGACTAGCGGGAGACCAGGAGCAGTACTTC.